This T cell receptor (beta chain) derives from a study of T cells in Graves' hyperthyroidism and ophthalmopathy. Overall study results and limits: Ophthalmopathy was identified by the model a median about 6 months ahead of onset.

Clinical symptoms, serum thyroxine and TRAb, thyroid ultrasound and orbital computed tomography were used for the diagnoses. Turning to this clonotype: The antigen is unknown.

Amplification yielded TCR beta CDR3 regions, with RNA transcripts as the source. RT-PCR in the first round (using the HTBI primer set) targeted the TCR CDR3. TCRdb called the multiplex PCR reads again in MiXCR, with one record for every CDR3 protein. The repertoire holds about half a million distinct CDR3 sequences, around a quarter seen once, with about 10% in the top ten. The V gene's germline CDR1 is MDHEN and CDR2 SYDVKM. The V segment lost 1 base and the J segment 0 bases; nucleotides outside the gene matches: 2. The CDR3 is 17 amino acids. The chain combines TRBV28 with TRBJ2-6, with 8 bases matching TRBD1. The sample was blood. The TCR sequence derives from a woman in her twenties or thirties with Graves' ophthalmopathy. The CDR3 nucleotides read TGTGCCAGCAGTTTATTTGGACAGGGCTCTGGGGCCAACGTCCTGACTTTC. Translation gives CASSLFGQGSGANVLTF.